This TCR beta chain is drawn from a study of cytomegalovirus exposure and HLA in healthy donors. The wider study: One earlier analysis, a look at some 180 million T cells, found more than 100 million unique TCR beta sequences. Membership in the Caucasian-associated ancestry cluster was found for around 81% of approximately 380 genotyped donors.

Study outcomes and limitations: In a later analysis, 15,000 to 20,000 TCR beta sequences were associated with HLA alleles at 0.05 false discovery rate.

In the case of this clone: Its antigen is currently unknown.

At sampling all donors were nominally healthy, likely with unrecorded immune exposures. The CDR3 sequence is 16 residues long. Germline V gives CDR1 SGHRS, CDR2 YFSETQ. Trimming removed 0 bases from V and 1 base from J, with 12 bases in between. Both 60 Vbeta primers and 13 Jbeta primers went into the PCR. The method was immunoSEQ multiplex PCR; TCRdb's version includes in-frame clones alone and lacks a portion of them. The sample carries about 83,000 clones, about two thirds recorded once. The chain combines TRBV5-1 with TRBJ2-3, with TRBD1 as a possible D gene (5 bases). This receptor was taken from a man between 60 and 75 years old in good health and CMV-seronegative. Sequenced: PBMCs. The CDR3 sequence is CASSLAGSGGTDTQYF. The CDR3 nucleotides read TGCGCCAGCAGCTTGGCAGGGTCTGGAGGCACAGATACGCAGTATTTT.